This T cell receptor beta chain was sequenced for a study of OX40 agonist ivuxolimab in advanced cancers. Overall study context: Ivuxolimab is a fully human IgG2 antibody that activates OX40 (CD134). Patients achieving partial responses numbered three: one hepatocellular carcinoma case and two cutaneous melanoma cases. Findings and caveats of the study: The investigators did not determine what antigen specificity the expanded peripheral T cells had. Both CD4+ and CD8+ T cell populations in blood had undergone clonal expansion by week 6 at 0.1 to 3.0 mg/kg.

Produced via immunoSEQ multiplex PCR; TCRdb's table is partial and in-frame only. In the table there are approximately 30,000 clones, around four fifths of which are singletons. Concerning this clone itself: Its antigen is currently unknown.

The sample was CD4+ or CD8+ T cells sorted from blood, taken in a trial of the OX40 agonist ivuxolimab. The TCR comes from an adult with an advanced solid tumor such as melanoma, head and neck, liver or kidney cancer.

The CDR3 DNA follows: TGTGCCTCCAAGGGAGGGACTGAAGCTTTCTTT. As protein: CASKGGTEAFF. The V gene is TRBV10-3, the J gene TRBJ1-1, with no clear D. Trimming removed 11 bases from V and 5 bases from J, with 12 bases in between. The germline V gene encodes CDR1 ENHRY and CDR2 SYGVKD. The CDR3 runs 11 residues.